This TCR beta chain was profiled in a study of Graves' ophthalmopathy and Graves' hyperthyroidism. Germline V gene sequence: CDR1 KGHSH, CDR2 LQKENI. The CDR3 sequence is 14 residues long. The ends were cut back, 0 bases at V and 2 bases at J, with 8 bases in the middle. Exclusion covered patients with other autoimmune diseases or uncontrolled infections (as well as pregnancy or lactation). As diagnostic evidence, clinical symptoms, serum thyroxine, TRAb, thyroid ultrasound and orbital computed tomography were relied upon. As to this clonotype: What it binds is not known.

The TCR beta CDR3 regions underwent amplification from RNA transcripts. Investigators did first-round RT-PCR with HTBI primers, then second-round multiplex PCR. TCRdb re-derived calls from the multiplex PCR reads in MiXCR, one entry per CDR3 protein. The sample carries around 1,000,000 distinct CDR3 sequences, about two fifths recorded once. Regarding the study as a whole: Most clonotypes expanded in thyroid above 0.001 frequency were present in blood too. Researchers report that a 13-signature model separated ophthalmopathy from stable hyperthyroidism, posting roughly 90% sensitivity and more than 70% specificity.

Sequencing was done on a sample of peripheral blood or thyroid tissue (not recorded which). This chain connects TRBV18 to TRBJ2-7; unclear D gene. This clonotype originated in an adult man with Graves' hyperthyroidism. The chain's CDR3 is CASSPPPGPYEQYF. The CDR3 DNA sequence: TGTGCCAGCTCACCACCCCCAGGACCCTACGAGCAGTACTTC.